Given below is one T cell receptor beta chain in context. Its antigen is currently unknown. The data stem from a study of cytomegalovirus exposure and HLA in healthy donors. Study at large: Samples from HLA-typed donors yielded about 86 million unique TCRs in an early data release.

Findings and caveats of the study: Whilst most TCR sequences proved rare, a subset of public TCRs occurred across many donors.

The V end was cut by 1 base, the J end by 1 base, with 8 bases between. CDR1 SGHKS and CDR2 YYEKEE come from the germline V gene (reference sequence). The CDR3 covers 15 residues. Though nominally healthy at sampling, donors likely had unrecorded immune exposures. Both 60 Vbeta primers and 13 Jbeta primers went into the PCR. In the authors' workflow: Approximately 78 million unique TCR beta chains, roughly 11 million of them shared, were counted by a later analysis. Clones were sequenced by immunoSEQ multiplex PCR, and TCRdb holds only the in-frame ones, with some missing. V and J calls and clone size come straight from that table; D and trimming were deduced from the DNA. This table has about 140,000 clones, 76% appearing once.

This TCR derives from a female donor in good health and CMV-seropositive. This chain connects TRBV5-5 to TRBJ2-2; the D gene is possibly TRBD1 (5 bases). The sequencing sample was made of PBMCs. This chain's CDR3 is CASSLSRVNTGELFF. As DNA, the CDR3 is TGTGCCAGCAGCTTGTCCAGGGTGAACACCGGGGAGCTGTTTTTT. Full variable domain (missing parts from reference TRBV5-5 and TRBJ2-2): DAGVTQSPTHLIKTRGQQVTLRCSPISGHKSVSWYQQVLGQGPQFIFQYYEKEERGRGNFPDRFSARQFPNYSSELNVNALLLGDSALYLCASSLSRVNTGELFFGEGSRLTVL.